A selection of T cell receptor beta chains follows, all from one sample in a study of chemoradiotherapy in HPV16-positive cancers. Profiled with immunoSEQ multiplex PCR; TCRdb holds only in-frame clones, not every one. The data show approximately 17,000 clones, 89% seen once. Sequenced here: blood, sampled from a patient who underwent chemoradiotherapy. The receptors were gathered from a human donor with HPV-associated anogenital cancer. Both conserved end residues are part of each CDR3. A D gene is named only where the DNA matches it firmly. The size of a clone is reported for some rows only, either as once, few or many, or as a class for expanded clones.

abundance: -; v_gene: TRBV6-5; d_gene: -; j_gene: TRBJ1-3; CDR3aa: CASRLGSSGNTIYF; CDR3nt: TGTGCCAGCAGACTTGGCAGCTCTGGAAACACCATATATTTT
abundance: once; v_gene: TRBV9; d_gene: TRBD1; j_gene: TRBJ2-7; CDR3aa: CASSVAGTGSYEQYF; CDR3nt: TGTGCCAGCAGCGTAGCGGGGACAGGGTCGTACGAGCAGTACTTC
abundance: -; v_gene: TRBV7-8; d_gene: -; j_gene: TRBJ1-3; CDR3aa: CASSSGVSTGDYSGNTIYF; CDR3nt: TGTGCCAGCAGCTCAGGGGTATCGACGGGGGACTACTCTGGAAACACCATATATTTT
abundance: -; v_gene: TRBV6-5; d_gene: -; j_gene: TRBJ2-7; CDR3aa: CASSYSSRGDEQYF; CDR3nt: TGTGCCAGCAGTTACTCGAGTAGGGGCGACGAGCAGTACTTC
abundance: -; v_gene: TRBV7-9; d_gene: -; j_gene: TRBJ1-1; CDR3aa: CASSPPYSATNTEAFF; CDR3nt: TGTGCCAGCAGCCCTCCTTACTCCGCAACGAACACTGAAGCTTTCTTT
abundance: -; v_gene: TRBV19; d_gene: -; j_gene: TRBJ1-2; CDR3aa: CASSIGTGFDGYTF; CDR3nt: TGTGCCAGTAGTATAGGAACAGGATTCGATGGCTACACCTTC
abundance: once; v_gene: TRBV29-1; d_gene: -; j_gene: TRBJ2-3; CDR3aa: CSERHGTPTSTDTQYF; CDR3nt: TGCAGCGAAAGACATGGGACCCCTACTAGCACAGATACGCAGTATTTT
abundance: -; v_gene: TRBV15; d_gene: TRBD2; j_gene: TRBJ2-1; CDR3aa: CATSSGGGTYNEQFF; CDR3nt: TGTGCCACCAGCAGTGGGGGAGGGACCTACAATGAGCAGTTCTTC
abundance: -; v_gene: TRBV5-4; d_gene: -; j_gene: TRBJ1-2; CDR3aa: CASSPLGSYGYTF; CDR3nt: TGTGCCAGCAGCCCGTTAGGGTCCTATGGCTACACCTTC
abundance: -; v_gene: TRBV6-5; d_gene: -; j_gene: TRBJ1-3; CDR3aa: CASSYRPLDTIYF; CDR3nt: TGTGCCAGCAGTTACCGCCCGTTAGACACCATATATTTT
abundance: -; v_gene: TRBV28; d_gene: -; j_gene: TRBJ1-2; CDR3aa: CASSFGSEVGGYTF; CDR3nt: TGTGCCAGCAGTTTCGGGTCCGAAGTAGGCGGCTACACCTTC
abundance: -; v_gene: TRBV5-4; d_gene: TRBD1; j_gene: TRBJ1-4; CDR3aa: CASSSVGGEKLFF; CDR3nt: TGTGCCAGCAGCTCCGTAGGGGGCGAAAAACTGTTTTTT
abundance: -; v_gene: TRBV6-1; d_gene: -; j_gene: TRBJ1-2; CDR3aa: CASSSGEGNYGYTF; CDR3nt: TGTGCCAGCAGCTCCGGGGAAGGGAACTATGGCTACACCTTC
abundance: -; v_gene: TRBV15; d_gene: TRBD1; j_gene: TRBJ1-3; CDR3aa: CATSRRQGAIGNTIYF; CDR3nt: TGTGCCACCAGCCGGCGACAGGGGGCGATAGGAAACACCATATATTTT
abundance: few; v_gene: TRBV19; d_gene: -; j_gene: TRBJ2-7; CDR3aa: CACTKTVSYEQYF; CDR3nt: TGTGCCTGTACCAAAACAGTCTCCTACGAGCAGTACTTC
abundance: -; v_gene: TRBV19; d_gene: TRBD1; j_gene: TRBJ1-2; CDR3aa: CASSPTGPYGYTF; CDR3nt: TGTGCCAGTAGTCCGACAGGGCCCTATGGCTACACCTTC
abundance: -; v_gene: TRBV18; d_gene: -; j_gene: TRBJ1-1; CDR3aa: CASSPKGGTEAFF; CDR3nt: TGTGCCAGCTCCCCAAAAGGGGGAACTGAAGCTTTCTTT
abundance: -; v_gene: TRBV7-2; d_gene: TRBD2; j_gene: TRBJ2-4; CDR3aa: CASSFTSGGASGRNIQYF; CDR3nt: TGTGCCAGCAGCTTTACTAGCGGGGGGGCGAGTGGGAGAAACATTCAGTACTTC
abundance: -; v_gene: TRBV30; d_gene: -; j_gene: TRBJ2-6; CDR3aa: CAWSVRGGSGANVLTF; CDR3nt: TGTGCCTGGAGTGTAAGAGGGGGTTCTGGGGCCAACGTCCTGACTTTC
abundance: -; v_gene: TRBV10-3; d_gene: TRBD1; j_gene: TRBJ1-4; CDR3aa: CAISEPMVDRGGEKLFF; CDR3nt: TGTGCCATCAGTGAGCCCATGGTTGACAGGGGAGGAGAAAAACTGTTTTTT
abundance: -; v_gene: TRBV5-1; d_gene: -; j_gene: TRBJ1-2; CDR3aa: CASSDGGGGGYTF; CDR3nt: TGCGCCAGCAGTGACGGGGGAGGTGGAGGCTACACCTTC
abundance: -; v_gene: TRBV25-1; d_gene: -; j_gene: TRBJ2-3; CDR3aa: CASQRFTDTQYF; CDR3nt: TGTGCCAGCCAACGGTTCACAGATACGCAGTATTTT
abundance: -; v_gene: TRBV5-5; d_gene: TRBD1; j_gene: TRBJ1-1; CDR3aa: CASSLQGLQNTEAFF; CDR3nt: TGTGCCAGCAGCTTACAGGGGCTGCAGAACACTGAAGCTTTCTTT
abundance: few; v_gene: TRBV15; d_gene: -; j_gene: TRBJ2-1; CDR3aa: CATSRINFGQFF; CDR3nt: TGTGCCACCAGCAGAATTAATTTTGGGCAGTTCTTC
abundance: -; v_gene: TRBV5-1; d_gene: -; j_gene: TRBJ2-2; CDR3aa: CASSLDYGELFF; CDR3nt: TGCGCCAGCAGCTTGGACTATGGGGAGCTGTTTTTT
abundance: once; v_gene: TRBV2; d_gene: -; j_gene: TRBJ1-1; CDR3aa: CASGVGSSTEAFF; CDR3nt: TGTGCCAGCGGGGTCGGGAGCAGCACTGAAGCTTTCTTT
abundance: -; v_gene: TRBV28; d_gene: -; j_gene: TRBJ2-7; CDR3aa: CASTTFWAARRKNYEQYF; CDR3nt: TGTGCCAGCACCACCTTTTGGGCCGCGAGGCGTAAGAACTACGAGCAGTACTTC
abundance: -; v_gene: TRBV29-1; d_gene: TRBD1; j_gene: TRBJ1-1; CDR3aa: CSVEDPSRGSEAFF; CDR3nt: TGCAGCGTTGAAGATCCGAGCAGGGGGTCTGAAGCTTTCTTT
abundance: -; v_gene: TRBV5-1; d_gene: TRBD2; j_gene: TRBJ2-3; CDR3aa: CASSLGGTSGTDTQYF; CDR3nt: TGCGCCAGCAGCCTGGGGGGGACTAGCGGAACAGATACGCAGTATTTT
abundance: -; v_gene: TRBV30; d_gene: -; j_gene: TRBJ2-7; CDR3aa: CAWSVPPDYYF; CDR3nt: TGTGCCTGGAGTGTACCGCCGGACTACTACTTC
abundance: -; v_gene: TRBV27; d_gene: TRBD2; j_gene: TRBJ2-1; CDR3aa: CASSLVSLAGGPFYNEQFF; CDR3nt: TGTGCCAGCAGTTTAGTTAGCCTAGCGGGGGGACCCTTCTACAATGAGCAGTTCTTC
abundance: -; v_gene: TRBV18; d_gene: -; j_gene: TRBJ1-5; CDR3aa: CASSLQGNSNQPQHF; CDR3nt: TGTGCCAGCTCACTCCAGGGAAACAGCAATCAGCCCCAGCATTTT
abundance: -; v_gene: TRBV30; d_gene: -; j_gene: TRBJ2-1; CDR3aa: CAWSVRLNEQFF; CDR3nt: TGTGCCTGGAGTGTAAGGTTAAATGAGCAGTTCTTC
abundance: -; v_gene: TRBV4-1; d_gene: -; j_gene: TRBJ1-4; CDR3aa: CASSQRVEKLFF; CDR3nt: TGCGCCAGCAGCCAAAGGGTCGAAAAACTGTTTTTT
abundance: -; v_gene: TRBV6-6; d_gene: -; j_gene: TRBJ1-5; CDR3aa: CASSPRRTSYQPQHF; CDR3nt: TGTGCCAGCAGCCCAAGGCGGACGTCCTATCAGCCCCAGCATTTT
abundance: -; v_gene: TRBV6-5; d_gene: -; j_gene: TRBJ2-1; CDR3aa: CASSYFGQEQFF; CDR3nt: TGTGCCAGCAGTTACTTCGGACAGGAGCAGTTCTTC
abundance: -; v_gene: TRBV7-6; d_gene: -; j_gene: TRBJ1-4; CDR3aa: CASSLGPGSGAGLFF; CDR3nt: TGTGCCAGCAGCTTAGGCCCAGGGTCTGGGGCCGGCCTGTTTTTT
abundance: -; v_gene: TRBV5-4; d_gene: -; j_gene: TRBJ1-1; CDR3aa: CASRGPPNTEAFF; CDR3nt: TGTGCCAGCAGAGGACCGCCGAACACTGAAGCTTTCTTT
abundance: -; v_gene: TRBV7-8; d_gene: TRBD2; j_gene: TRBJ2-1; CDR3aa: CASSLPPGLADNEQFF; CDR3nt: TGTGCCAGCAGCTTACCCCCTGGACTAGCTGACAATGAGCAGTTCTTC